This T cell receptor (beta chain) was recovered during a study of blood T cell repertoires in COVID-19. Study background: T cells, B-cell-depleted T cells, or PBMCs provided the cDNA or gDNA that served as material.

The method was immunoSEQ multiplex PCR; TCRdb's version includes in-frame clones alone and lacks a portion of them. The sample contains about 170,000 clones, roughly 87% of which appear only once. The material sequenced was peripheral blood. This sequence was found in a woman in her 50s with acute or convalescent COVID-19.

As DNA, the CDR3 is TGTGCCAGCAGCCCCCAGCCGGACAGGAGTCCCTATGGCTACACCTTC. It yields the protein CASSPQPDRSPYGYTF. The rearrangement uses TRBV9 and TRBJ1-2, with TRBD1 matching 7 bases. Losses at the gene ends were 4 bases for V and 4 bases for J; bases not matched to a gene: 13. This CDR3 is 16 amino acids long. Germline-derived CDR1 and CDR2 are SGDLS and YYNGEE.